Shown below are 16 T cell receptor beta chains from a single sample sequenced in a study of cytomegalovirus exposure and HLA in healthy donors (dated by TCRdb to about 2017). The library relied on the immunoSEQ multiplex PCR assay. A mixture of 60 forward primers for TCR Vbeta segments and 13 reverse primers for TCR Jbeta segments was used in the multiplex PCR. The table was pulled from immuneACCESS by TCRdb, which kept in-frame rearrangements only. Such tables lose some clones; where checked, under half of the loss comes from unresolved V genes, and the rest has no known cause. Recorded for this sample are some 210,000 clones; about 78% of them occurred a single time. 3.8% of the sample lies in the top ten. Specimen: PBMCs. The receptors come from a male donor in good health and CMV-seronegative.

The rearrangement uses TRBV5-4 and TRBJ2-1, with D perhaps matching TRBD2 (6 bases). The V end lost 2 bases, the J end lost 0 bases, and 9 bases lay between the germline ends. This CDR3 is 15 amino acids long. CDR1 and CDR2 from the germline V gene are SGHNT and YYREEE (reference sequence). The CDR3 nucleotides are TGTGCCAGCAGCTTTGGCGGGGCCTCCTACAATGAGCAGTTCTTC. Protein sequence: CASSFGGASYNEQFF.

This clone has just a few counts. The CDR3 region has the DNA TGTGCCAGCAGTGTCAGGGGGAACACTGAAGCTTTCTTT. Protein: CASSVRGNTEAFF. The chain couples TRBV2 to TRBJ1-1; the D gene is possibly TRBD1 (6 bases). This CDR3 is built from 13 residues. Germline V CDR1 and CDR2: SNHLY, FYNNEI. V was pared by 4 bases and J by 1 base, with 7 bases between.

This clone was seen a few times. The chain recombines TRBV5-4 with TRBJ1-1; 7 positions match TRBD1. This CDR3 has 14 amino acids. V shed 3 bases, J shed 2 bases, and the junction held 4 bases outside the gene matches. CDR1 and CDR2 (germline): SGHNT, YYREEE (reference sequence). CDR3 loop: CASSWGQTNTEAFF. CDR3 in DNA: TGTGCCAGCAGCTGGGGACAGACTAACACTGAAGCTTTCTTT.

CDR3: CASTIKEGGRKETQYF. The CDR3 DNA sequence: TGTGCCAGCACCATCAAGGAGGGCGGAAGGAAAGAGACCCAGTACTTC. The genes are TRBV2 and TRBJ2-5, with TRBD2 as a possible D gene (6 bases). Trimming took 7 bases from V and 3 from J, leaving 21 bases between them. The CDR3 sequence is 16 residues long. Germline V CDR1 and CDR2: SNHLY, FYNNEI.

The chain couples TRBV6-6 to TRBJ2-2, with 12 bases lining up with TRBD2. This CDR3 is 16 amino acids long. Germline CDR1 and CDR2: MNHNY and SVGAGI (reference sequence). The V gene end was trimmed by 6 bases and the J gene end by 3 bases; junction bases not matched to a gene: 5. The CDR3, as DNA: TGTGCCAGCAGGCGACTAGCGGGAGTGGACACCGGGGAGCTGTTTTTT. Its translation: CASRRLAGVDTGELFF.

This chain joins TRBV7-9 and TRBJ2-7, with 9 bases matching TRBD1. The trim removed 3 bases at V and 1 base at J, leaving 7 bases unmatched. The CDR3 is 16 amino acids. Germline lookup yields CDR1 SEHNR and CDR2 FQNEAQ (reference sequence). This CDR3 is CASSLPPGQGSYEQYF. CDR3 nucleotide sequence: TGTGCCAGCAGCTTGCCCCCGGGACAGGGATCCTACGAGCAGTACTTC. Using reference TRBV7-9 and TRBJ2-7 for the parts outside the CDR3, the full variable domain is DTGVSQNPRHKITKRGQNVTFRCDPISEHNRLYWYRQTLGQGPEFLTYFQNEAQLEKSRLLSDRFSAERPKGSFSTLEIQRTEQGDSAMYLCASSLPPGQGSYEQYFGPGTRLTVT.

V and J are TRBV19 and TRBJ2-7; 9 bases match TRBD1. Looked up from germline, CDR1 is LNHDA and CDR2 is SQIVND (reference sequence). CDR3 length: 15 residues. J lost 6 bases, V lost 6 bases, and 12 bases had no gene match. The CDR3 region is CASRDRDRAGGEQYF. The CDR3 DNA sequence: TGTGCCAGTAGAGACCGGGACAGGGCAGGCGGCGAGCAGTACTTC.

The chain uses TRBV6-5 and TRBJ2-3, with TRBD2 matching 8 bases. V was pared by 5 bases and J by 2 bases, with 6 bases of the junction left unmatched. CDR3 size: 15 residues. Germline V gene data show CDR1 as MNHEY and CDR2 as SVGAGI. The CDR3 coding sequence is TGTGCCAGCAGTGGGATAGCGGGGTCCACAGATACGCAGTATTTT. Encoded protein: CASSGIAGSTDTQYF.

This clone has a handful of counts. The chain recombines TRBV5-6 with TRBJ2-3; D uncertain. The CDR3 is 11 amino acids. From germline, CDR1 is SGHDT and CDR2 YYEEEE. V was pared by 4 bases and J by 3 bases, with 3 bases between. CDR3 sequence: CASSTTDTQYF. The CDR3 nucleotides are TGTGCCAGCAGCACAACAGATACGCAGTATTTT.

This rearrangement joins TRBV6-6 to TRBJ2-6, with TRBD2 matching 7 bases. This CDR3 contains 16 residues. In germline, CDR1 is MNHNY, CDR2 SVGAGI (reference sequence). Trimming at V came to 6 bases and at J to 2 bases, leaving 7 bases not matched to a gene. CDR3 amino acids: CASSAGATTGANVLTF. CDR3 nucleotide sequence: TGTGCCAGCAGCGCGGGAGCTACCACTGGGGCCAACGTCCTGACTTTC.

This clone was detected only a few times. This rearrangement joins TRBV4-1 to TRBJ2-7, with TRBD2 as a possible D gene (6 bases). The CDR3 covers 14 residues. Trimming cost V 4 bases and J 2 bases, with 12 bases left between them. Looked up from germline, CDR1 is MGHRA and CDR2 is YSYEKL. CDR3 sequence reads: CASSPGGLTYEQYF. In nucleotides, the CDR3 is TGCGCCAGCAGCCCCGGGGGTTTGACCTACGAGCAGTACTTC.

The V call is TRBV9, the J call TRBJ2-5, with 16 bases matching TRBD2. The CDR3 sequence is 23 residues long. Unmatched junction bases numbered 28, after V lost 2 bases and J lost 9 bases. The germline V gene encodes CDR1 SGDLS and CDR2 YYNGEE. CDR3 nucleotide sequence: TGTGCCAGCAGCGTTCAGGAGAATCCACCGGGACTAGCGGGAGGGGATACCGGGTTGGCCCAGTACTTC. Its protein is CASSVQENPPGLAGGDTGLAQYF.

CDR3 bases: TGCGCCAGCAGCCAAACAGGGGGCCTTACCCTGACCTCCTACGAGCAGTACTTC. This translates into CASSQTGGLTLTSYEQYF. V and J are TRBV4-1 and TRBJ2-7; 9 bases are shared with TRBD1. The germline gives CDR1 MGHRA, CDR2 YSYEKL. V lost 2 bases to trimming and J lost 0 bases; unmatched junction nucleotides: 11. The CDR3 covers 18 residues.

This chain connects TRBV13 to TRBJ2-5, with D hard to call. The closer fit of TRBJ2-7 to the DNA end suggests the J call may be wrong. The CDR3 is made up of 14 amino acids. Germline-derived CDR1 and CDR2 are PRHDT and FYEKMQ (reference sequence). The CDR3 here is CASSFRRGNFEQYF. The CDR3 nucleotides are TGTGCCAGCAGCTTTCGACGAGGAAATTTCGAGCAGTACTTC.

This clone was counted between two and nine times. The V and J genes are TRBV25-1 and TRBJ1-1; TRBD1 matches 7 bases. With 7 bases clipped from V and 6 bases from J, the junction kept 8 bases outside the gene matches. This CDR3 contains 13 residues. Germline values: CDR1 MGHDK, CDR2 SYGVNS. DNA for the CDR3: TGTGCCAGCATGGGACAGCTACGTCCTGAAGCTTTCTTT. Amino acid sequence: CASMGQLRPEAFF.

With regard to this clone: This specimen includes other DNA sequences encoding the same CDR3. The chain is built from TRBV5-1 and TRBJ1-2; no clear D gene. The CDR3 has 14 amino acids. V was cut by 0 bases and J by 4 bases, with 10 bases left in between. Germline V gives CDR1 SGHRS, CDR2 YFSETQ. CDR3 bases: TGCGCCAGCAGCTTGGATGCGGGAGGCTATGGCTACACCTTC. It codes for CASSLDAGGYGYTF.